Presented here are 3 T cell receptor beta chains from one specimen sequenced in a study of T cells after yellow fever vaccination. TCRdb reprocessed the 5' RACE reads with MiXCR, giving one entry per CDR3 protein. The sample includes 550,000 to 750,000 distinct CDR3 sequences, less than 15% of them seen just once. The material was PBMCs, obtained on the day of the yellow fever booster vaccination. The source of these receptors is a man aged 30 to 39 who received the YFV17D yellow fever vaccine.

In the case of this clonotype: The junction and the germline gene differ at one end; a read error may be behind it. This chain joins TRBV3-1 and TRBJ2-5; a weak D match, TRBD1 (6 bases). CDR1 and CDR2 from the germline V gene are LGHDT and YNNKEL (reference sequence). CDR3 length: 18 amino acids. This chain's CDR3 is CASSQEETGFWRKETQYF. For the CDR3, the DNA is TGTGCCAGCAGTCAAGAAGAGACAGGCTTCTGGCGAAAAGAGACCCAGTACTTC.

This clonotype was found once. The V gene is TRBV18, the J gene TRBJ1-1, with 7 nucleotides matching TRBD1. CDR1 and CDR2 from the germline V gene are KGHSH and LQKENI. The CDR3 has 14 amino acids. V shed 3 bases, J shed 2 bases, and the junction held 3 bases outside the gene matches. CDR3 sequence reads: CASSPDRRNTEAFF. In DNA form, the CDR3 reads TGTGCCAGCTCACCGGACAGGAGAAACACTGAAGCTTTCTTT.

V is TRBV20-1 and J is TRBJ2-7, with a weak D call TRBD1 (5 bases). From germline, CDR1 is DFQATT and CDR2 SNEGSKA (reference sequence). This CDR3 is 14 amino acids long. Deletions cut 3 bases from V and 0 bases from J, with 12 bases between. This chain's CDR3 is CSASRQGSSYEQYF. The DNA for the CDR3 is TGCAGTGCTAGTAGGCAGGGAAGCTCCTACGAGCAGTACTTC.